This entry concerns a single T cell receptor beta chain. Its antigen remains unknown. This entry is derived from a study of shared clonotypes between healthy human individuals. Study-level results: Sequencing of the sorted subsets was shown by rarefaction to be incomplete despite large depth.

TCRdb keeps only in-frame clones here, not all; method: immunoSEQ multiplex PCR. The data show 1.5 million to 1.9 million clones, 95% to 99% seen once. Trimming took off 1 base at V and 1 base at J, with 13 bases between the two ends. This CDR3 spans 16 amino acids. Germline V lookup: CDR1 SEHNR, CDR2 FQNEAQ (reference sequence). Sequencing was carried out using naive CD4+ T cells sorted from blood. Subset reported: CD45RA+ positively selected. The receptor comes from a man aged 30 to 45 in good health. The chain recombines TRBV7-9 with TRBJ1-1; tentative D call: TRBD1 (5 bases). The CDR3 here is CASSLVAGAGNTEAFF. The DNA for the CDR3 is TGTGCCAGCAGCTTAGTGGCCGGGGCTGGGAACACTGAAGCTTTCTTT.